This TCR beta chain was identified in a study of follicular helper T cells after annual influenza vaccination. Study context: After each seasonal flu vaccination, blood came on days 0, 7 and 28.

From germline, CDR1 is SGHTA and CDR2 FQGNSA. This CDR3 contains 17 residues. The V gene lost 5 bases and the J gene lost 0 bases, with 16 bases spanning the gap. The data were produced by immunoSEQ multiplex PCR, yet TCRdb's version contains in-frame clones alone and is incomplete. In the table there are 550 to 750 clones, 80% to 90% of which are singletons. Regarding time point: 2013-2014 season, 7 days after vaccination. Vaccine contraindications, substance abuse, HIV/AIDS, active malignancy and active illness excluded donors. The sample was CXCR5+ CD38+ circulating T follicular helper cells from blood, taken 7 days after influenza vaccination. Subset indicated: circulating Tfh, non-naive CD4+CXCR5+PD-1+ (ICOS+CD38+ or ICOS-CD38-). V is TRBV7-2 and J is TRBJ2-2; the D gene is possibly TRBD1 (6 bases). This clonotype was sampled from an adult who received the influenza vaccine. The CDR3 coding sequence is TGTGCCAGCAGCCGCCAGGGGATCAGGGCGAACACCGGGGAGCTGTTTTTT. This encodes CASSRQGIRANTGELFF.